The next 16 T cell receptor beta chains were all read from a single sample in a study of T cells in Graves' hyperthyroidism and ophthalmopathy. Amplification of TCR beta CDR3 regions used RNA as the template. The HTBI primer set was used in a first-round RT-PCR of the TCR CDR3. Each CDR3 protein gets one entry after TCRdb re-called the multiplex PCR reads with MiXCR. The repertoire holds some 570,000 distinct CDR3 sequences, with about 14% as singletons. Input material: blood. All receptors come from a woman aged 18-35 years with Graves' ophthalmopathy.

This clonotype was recorded at least ten times. One junction end does not reproduce the germline sequence, and a read error may be involved. This chain connects TRBV19 to TRBJ2-1; TRBD2 matches 13 bases. The germline gives CDR1 LNHDA, CDR2 SQIVND (reference sequence). This CDR3 is 16 amino acids long. In DNA form, the CDR3 reads TGTGCCAGTAGTAGAGGGACTAGCGGGACATACAATGAACAGTTCTTC. Its protein product is CASSRGTSGTYNEQFF.

Many counts were recorded for this clonotype. As DNA, the CDR3 is TGTGCCAGCAGTTACCACAGAATGGGCACTGAAGCTTTCTTT. It yields the protein CASSYHRMGTEAFF. This sequence joins TRBV6-5 and TRBJ1-1; unclear D gene. Germline V gene lookup returns CDR1 MNHEY and CDR2 SVGAGI. The V end was cut by 2 bases, the J end by 4 bases, with 11 bases between. The CDR3 loop spans 14 amino acids.

Note on this clonotype: A much larger clone is a single base away; this may be a read error. The chain employs TRBV3-1 and TRBJ2-3; 7 bases agree with TRBD2. Germline V gene lookup returns CDR1 LGHDT and CDR2 YNNKEL (reference sequence). The length of the CDR3 is 15 residues. Losses at the gene ends were 1 base for V and 5 bases for J; bases not matched to a gene: 6. The CDR3 nucleotides read TGTGCCAGCAGCCAAGTGTTGGGGGGGGGAGATACGCAGTATTTT. It yields the protein CASSQVLGGGDTQYF.

In this sample, this clonotype turned up many times. V usage is TRBV28 and J usage is TRBJ2-5; 11 nucleotides match TRBD2. The ends lost 5 bases at V and 3 bases at J; junction bases unmatched: 8. Germline lookup yields CDR1 MDHEN and CDR2 SYDVKM. The CDR3 runs to 16 residues. The CDR3 nucleotides are TGTGCCAGCAGTGCGACCGGGACTAGCGGAGAAGAGACCCAGTACTTC. This translates into CASSATGTSGEETQYF.

This clonotype was seen many times. The chain has TRBV3-1 and TRBJ2-4, with 9 bases aligning to TRBD2. This CDR3 is built from 15 residues. V was clipped by 5 bases and J by 8 bases; unmatched bases: 10. Looked up from germline, CDR1 is LGHDT and CDR2 is YNNKEL (reference sequence). In DNA form, the CDR3 reads TGTGCCAGCAGCTCCATAGCGGGAGCGGGGGACATTCAGTACTTC. This gives the protein CASSSIAGAGDIQYF.

The V gene is TRBV6-1, the J gene TRBJ2-1, with 7 bases that match TRBD2. Germline CDR1 MNHNS, CDR2 SASEGT. The V and J ends lost 7 bases and 8 bases, in that order; junction bases with no gene match: 8. The CDR3 is made up of 13 amino acids. CDR3 nucleotides: TGTGCCAGCAAGCTAGGGGAGGGAGATGAGCAGTTCTTC. Protein: CASKLGEGDEQFF.

This clonotype was seen at least ten times. The CDR3 coding sequence is TGTGCCAGCAGCTCCGGGACAGGAAAAGAAGAGACCCAGTACTTC. This codes for CASSSGTGKEETQYF. This chain joins TRBV7-9 and TRBJ2-5, with 8 positions matching TRBD1. Germline V CDR1 and CDR2: SEHNR, FQNEAQ (reference sequence). This CDR3 contains 15 residues. The J segment lost 3 bases and the V segment lost 4 bases, leaving 7 bases of the junction unmatched.

This clonotype was counted ten times or more. The chain couples TRBV28 to TRBJ2-1, with 8 bases aligning to TRBD1. V shed 5 bases, J shed 6 bases, and the junction held 6 bases outside the gene matches. The CDR3 runs 14 residues. Germline CDR1 MDHEN, CDR2 SYDVKM. The CDR3 here is CASSTGGFRNEQFF. The CDR3, as DNA: TGTGCCAGCAGTACAGGGGGGTTCCGCAATGAGCAGTTCTTC.

This clonotype has only a few counts. The chain uses TRBV20-1 and TRBJ2-7; 13 bases map to TRBD2. The CDR3 consists of 17 residues. CDR1 is DFQATT, CDR2 SNEGSKA, per germline (reference sequence). Germline trimming cut 5 bases from V and 1 base from J; bases unmatched to any gene: 11. The CDR3 bases are TGCAGTGCTGGAGTCACTAGCGGGAGGGCCAAATCCTACGAGCAGTACTTC. Translating gives CSAGVTSGRAKSYEQYF.

V gene TRBV30 combines with J gene TRBJ2-2; 8 bases line up with TRBD2. CDR1 is GTSNPN and CDR2 is SVGIG in the germline V gene (reference sequence). The CDR3 is made up of 17 amino acids. With V trimmed by 0 bases and J by 1 base, 7 bases remained unmatched. The CDR3 DNA follows: TGTGCCTGGAGTGTACATAGGACTAGCCGGAACACCGGGGAGCTGTTTTTT. Protein: CAWSVHRTSRNTGELFF.

There are many counts of this clonotype. J is TRBJ2-1 and V is TRBV6-5, with D maybe TRBD2 (6 bases). Trimming removed 2 bases at V and 7 bases at J, with 18 bases between. Germline CDR1 and CDR2: MNHEY and SVGAGI. The CDR3 covers 16 residues. The CDR3 loop reads CASSYQHGRGGNEQFF. The DNA of the CDR3 is TGTGCCAGCAGTTACCAGCACGGGAGAGGTGGTAATGAGCAGTTCTTC.

This clonotype has a count of ten or more. V and J are TRBV7-3 and TRBJ2-1, with a weak D call TRBD1 (5 bases). This CDR3 has 13 residues. V was pared by 8 bases and J by 6 bases, with 14 bases between. Per germline, CDR1 SGHTA and CDR2 FQGTGA. CDR3 coding DNA: TGTGCCAGCGAAGCAGGGTTGGTCAATGAGCAGTTCTTC. Encoded protein: CASEAGLVNEQFF.

This clonotype was found many times. The CDR3 loop is CASTISRWRGGYTF. CDR3 bases: TGTGCCAGCACCATATCCCGATGGCGGGGCGGCTACACCTTC. V usage is TRBV28 and J usage is TRBJ1-2, with D perhaps TRBD1 (5 bases). Germline loops: CDR1 MDHEN, CDR2 SYDVKM. This CDR3 is built from 14 residues. V lost 7 bases to trimming and J lost 8 bases, with 20 bases between them.

V and J are TRBV10-2 and TRBJ1-2; D gene uncertain. CDR1 WSHSY and CDR2 SAAADI come from the germline V gene. V was trimmed by 0 bases and J by 6 bases, leaving 11 bases between them. The CDR3 is made up of 14 amino acids. The DNA of the CDR3 is TGCGCCAGCAGTGAGTCCCCGTCCGGGCATGGCTACACCTTC. Residues: CASSESPSGHGYTF.

This clonotype appeared many times. The rearrangement joins TRBV11-1 to TRBJ2-3, with TRBD2 as a possible D gene (6 bases). This CDR3 is built from 16 residues. Germline-derived CDR1 and CDR2 are SGHAT and FQDESV (reference sequence). Trimming cost V 3 bases and J 0 bases, with 13 bases left between them. The CDR3, as DNA: TGTGCCAGCAGCTTCTTGGACTACCCTAGCACAGATACGCAGTATTTT. Translating it yields CASSFLDYPSTDTQYF. Based on the CDR3 plus reference TRBV11-1 and TRBJ2-3, the full variable domain is EAEVAQSPRYKITEKSQAVAFWCDPISGHATLYWYRQILGQGPELLVQFQDESVVDDSQLPKDRFSAERLKGVDSTLKIQPAELGDSAMYLCASSFLDYPSTDTQYFGPGTRLTVL.

Concerning this clonotype: This may come from a read error, since a much larger clone is one base off. V gene TRBV18 combines with J gene TRBJ2-1; 8 bases line up with TRBD1. Germline lookup yields CDR1 KGHSH and CDR2 LQKENI. The CDR3 is 13 amino acids. The junction had 4 bases not matched to a gene; V was cut back by 2 bases and J by 10 bases. CDR3 sequence reads: CASSPGQGIEQFF. The CDR3 DNA is TGTGCCAGCTCACCAGGACAGGGAATCGAGCAGTTCTTC.